This T cell receptor (beta chain) was captured by sequencing in a study of control samples from healthy donors and cancer patients. The data were produced by immunoSEQ multiplex PCR, yet TCRdb's version contains in-frame clones alone and is incomplete. The data hold 140,000 to 150,000 clones, with more than 90% observed a single time. Germline CDR1 is MNHNY and CDR2 is SVGAGI (reference sequence). V was pared by 5 bases and J by 3 bases, with 17 bases between. The length of the CDR3 is 15 residues. Specimen: blood. The clonotype originates from a man aged 30 to 39 in good health. The chain joins TRBV6-6 to TRBJ2-7; D may be TRBD1 (6 bases). The CDR3 protein is CASSPVDRKGYEQYF. CDR3 nucleotide sequence: TGTGCCAGCAGTCCCGTGGACAGAAAAGGCTACGAGCAGTACTTC.